This T cell receptor (beta chain) derives from a study of vaccination and CD4 T cells after COVID-19. Overall study context: Overlapping peptides of the spike proteins of SARS-CoV-2, HCoV-NL63, HCoV-OC43 and HCoV-229E were used for cell stimulation.

At the Johns Hopkins FTIC core, DNA taken from cultured CD4+ T cells was sequenced by way of the Oncomine TCR Beta short-read assay. TCRdb passed the PCR reads through MiXCR, listing each CDR3 protein once. The sample includes about 11,000 distinct CDR3 sequences, approximately 40% of them seen just once. Worth noting for this clonotype: Its specificity is not known.

The treatment: roughly 10-day PBMC culture with coronavirus spike peptide pools or control peptides (ViraFEST assay). The CDR3 contains 15 residues. J lost 1 base, V lost 4 bases, and 2 bases had no gene match. Looked up from germline, CDR1 is SEHNR and CDR2 is FQNEAQ (reference sequence). Findings and caveats of the study: Median SARS-CoV-2-reactive clonotypes rose from about 22 to 38, not significantly. Convalescent patients had a median around 90% of post-vaccine SARS-CoV-2-reactive clones that were detected only after vaccination, not before it.

This sequence joins TRBV7-9 and TRBJ2-7; 12 bases are a match to TRBD1. Sequencing was performed on CD4+ T cells from blood, cultured in vitro. The source is a human donor who had recovered from COVID-19. Here the CDR3 DNA reads TGTGCCAGCAGCTGGGGACAGGGGGCATCCTACGAGCAGTACTTC. It translates to CASSWGQGASYEQYF.